This is a list of T cell receptor beta chains from one sample in a study of CD8 T cells in Susac syndrome. In TCRdb, the immunoSEQ multiplex PCR reads were re-called with MiXCR into one record per CDR3 protein. This repertoire shows 200,000 to 300,000 distinct CDR3 sequences, roughly 95% found once; its top ten account for about 0.071%. Sequencing input: CD4+ T cells from PBMCs. The receptors come from a human donor with multiple sclerosis. Each CDR3 is given with its conserved first and last residue. A D gene is named only where the DNA matches it firmly.

D	V	J	CDR3
.	TRBV5-4	TRBJ1-3	CASSAGPSSGNTIYF
.	TRBV4-1	TRBJ2-2	CASSQDSNGRTGELFF
TRBD2	TRBV19	TRBJ2-2	CASSPLAGSAGELFF
.	TRBV2	TRBJ1-2	CAGSEPGRLYGYTF
.	TRBV18	TRBJ1-3	CASSDSQSSGNTIYF
.	TRBV20-1	TRBJ2-3	CSAPSSDLTDTQYF
TRBD1	TRBV6-2/TRBV6-3	TRBJ2-7	CASRPTTGHKQYF
.	TRBV3-1	TRBJ2-1	CASSRDSISYNEQFF
TRBD1	TRBV10-3	TRBJ2-2	CATQTGSNTGELFF
.	TRBV27	TRBJ1-3	CAGTSEDAGNTIYF
TRBD2	TRBV28	TRBJ2-1	CASSLLVLGLGLADPNNEQFF
.	TRBV7-3	TRBJ2-3	CASSLPQTDTQYF
.	TRBV2	TRBJ1-5	CASRGSDNSNQPQHF
.	TRBV28	TRBJ1-1	CASSRGRTAFF
.	TRBV27	TRBJ2-2	CASSSVSGELFF
TRBD1	TRBV5-1	TRBJ1-2	CASSLAIGTGEGYTF
TRBD1	TRBV12-3/TRBV12-4	TRBJ2-2	CASSYTGGLGGELFF
.	TRBV5-1	TRBJ2-3	CASNQDTGSTDTQYF
TRBD2	TRBV29-1	TRBJ2-3	CSVEITSGAPDTQYF
.	TRBV30	TRBJ1-2	CAWSLDSIYGYTF
.	TRBV12-3/TRBV12-4	TRBJ2-5	CASSREMAGETQYF